Listed below are T cell receptor beta chains from one sample, sequenced in a study of CD8+CD57+ T cells in acquired aplastic anemia. TCRdb re-analysed the reads in MiXCR, keeping a single row per CDR3 protein. The repertoire holds some 170,000 distinct CDR3 sequences, about two thirds seen once, with 40% to 60% in the top ten. Sample: sorted CD4+, CD8+, or CD8+CD57+ T cells (not recorded which) from PBMCs. The receptor set was obtained from a human donor with aplastic anemia. Each CDR3 is given with its conserved first and last residue. D genes are given only for firm matches. Some rows have no size entry. The others give once, few or many, or a class for an expanded clone.

clone_size j_call v_call d_call cdr3_aa cdr3_nt
NA TRBJ1-2 TRBV24-1 TRBD1 CATSDLTGTGGNYGYTF TGTGCCACCAGTGATTTGACAGGGACAGGGGGTAACTATGGCTACACCTTC
NA TRBJ2-3 TRBV24-1 NA CATSQADTQYF TGTGCCACCAGTCAAGCAGATACGCAGTATTTT
NA TRBJ2-7 TRBV15 NA CATSRRTRGITSYEQYF TGTGCCACCAGCAGAAGAACCAGGGGAATTACGTCCTACGAGCAGTACTTC
few TRBJ2-3 TRBV10-3 NA CAISSTDTQYF TGTGCCATCAGCAGCACAGATACGCAGTATTTT
NA TRBJ1-4 TRBV20-1 NA CSASKGTTNEKLFF TGCAGTGCTAGTAAGGGGACAACTAATGAAAAACTGTTTTTT
NA TRBJ2-7 TRBV20-1 TRBD1 CSARPYRGEVYEQYF TGCAGTGCTAGACCCTACAGGGGGGAAGTGTACGAGCAGTACTTC
NA TRBJ1-2 TRBV6-1 NA CARSERQKGGYGYTF TGTGCCAGAAGTGAAAGACAGAAGGGTGGCTATGGCTACACCTTC
NA TRBJ1-1 TRBV2 NA CASSHHTGMNTEAFF TGTGCCAGCAGTCACCACACAGGCATGAACACTGAAGCTTTCTTT
NA TRBJ2-1 TRBV9 NA CASSVGRSGRHNEQFF TGTGCCAGCAGCGTAGGAAGGTCAGGGAGACACAATGAGCAGTTCTTC
NA TRBJ2-1 TRBV20-1 NA CSARSVYNEQFF TGCAGTGCTAGATCAGTCTACAATGAGCAGTTCTTC
NA TRBJ1-5 TRBV20-1 NA CSAAGQPNQPQHF TGCAGTGCTGCGGGGCAGCCCAATCAGCCCCAGCATTTT
NA TRBJ2-3 TRBV11-2 NA CASSPGTDASTDTQYF TGTGCCAGCAGCCCTGGGACTGATGCTAGCACAGATACGCAGTATTTT
NA TRBJ1-2 TRBV6-1 TRBD1 CASGTGFYGYTF TGTGCCAGCGGGACAGGTTTCTATGGCTACACCTTC
few TRBJ1-1 TRBV7-6 NA CASSLAQGLWTEAFF TGTGCCAGCAGCTTAGCGCAGGGGTTGTGGACTGAAGCTTTCTTT
many TRBJ2-2 TRBV4-1 NA CASSQESTGTTNTGELFF TGCGCCAGCAGCCAAGAATCTACCGGGACAACGAACACCGGGGAGCTGTTTTTT
NA TRBJ1-1 TRBV15 NA CATGERGKSTEAFF TGTGCCACCGGGGAGCGAGGGAAGAGCACTGAAGCTTTCTTT
NA TRBJ2-1 TRBV19 TRBD2 CAIARTSGDNEQFF TGTGCCATCGCACGGACTAGCGGGGACAATGAGCAGTTCTTC
NA TRBJ1-1 TRBV19 NA CASSMVLVNTEAFF TGTGCCAGTAGTATGGTCCTGGTGAACACTGAAGCTTTCTTT
NA TRBJ2-5 TRBV5-1 TRBD1 CASTPTGVQETQYF TGCGCCAGCACCCCTACAGGGGTCCAAGAGACCCAGTACTTC
NA TRBJ1-5 TRBV6-5 NA CASQDTKVSNQPQHF TGTGCCAGCCAAGACACGAAGGTTAGCAATCAGCCCCAGCATTTT
NA TRBJ2-7 TRBV15 NA CATSREDSYEQYF TGTGCCACCAGCAGAGAGGACTCCTACGAGCAGTACTTC
medium-sized TRBJ1-5 TRBV19 TRBD1 CASSMGGTVMEPQHF TGTGCCAGTAGTATGGGGGGGACAGTAATGGAGCCCCAGCATTTT
NA TRBJ1-1 TRBV29-1 NA CSVVLDTEAFF TGCAGCGTTGTCCTTGACACTGAAGCTTTCTTT
NA TRBJ2-7 TRBV27 NA CASSLGAERYF TGTGCCAGCAGTTTAGGCGCCGAGCGGTACTTC
NA TRBJ2-1 TRBV5-5 TRBD2 CASSLVAGYNEQFF TGTGCCAGCAGCTTGGTAGCGGGCTACAATGAGCAGTTCTTC
few TRBJ2-2 TRBV25-1 NA CASSMWATGELFF TGTGCCAGCAGTATGTGGGCCACCGGGGAGCTGTTTTTT
NA TRBJ1-3 TRBV25-1 NA CASSEYKKGKNTIYF TGTGCCAGCAGTGAGTATAAAAAGGGAAAGAACACCATATATTTT
NA TRBJ2-2 TRBV7-2 NA CASSLGQVWNTGELFF TGTGCCAGCAGCTTAGGACAGGTGTGGAACACCGGGGAGCTGTTTTTT
NA TRBJ2-7 TRBV7-9 TRBD1 CASSLTTGGNSPLHF TGTGCCAGCAGCTTAACCACAGGGGGCAATTCACCCCTCCACTTC
many TRBJ2-1 TRBV6-4 NA CASTPGELNYNEQFF TGTGCCAGCACCCCAGGGGAACTTAACTACAATGAGCAGTTCTTC
NA TRBJ2-6 TRBV10-3 NA CAIRGVYGANVLTF TGTGCCATCAGGGGTGTGTACGGGGCCAACGTCCTGACTTTC